A selection of T cell receptor beta chains follows, all from one sample in a study of beta chain features in type 1 diabetes. Using immunoSEQ multiplex PCR, the repertoire was profiled, and TCRdb retains in-frame clones only, with some absent. The table has 120,000 or so clones, roughly 17% seen once. The sequenced material came from central memory CD4+ T cells from blood. Source of these receptors: a man between 18 and 35 years old with type 1 diabetes. Both conserved end residues are part of each CDR3. The D gene is left open where the match is weak. Part of the rows lack a size; the others show once, few, many or a class for expanded clones.

v_call	clone_size	j_call	d_call	cdr3_nt	cdr3_aa
TRBV9	many	TRBJ2-3	.	TGTGCCAGCAGCGGCCGGAGACAGGGCACAGATACGCAGTATTTT	CASSGRRQGTDTQYF
TRBV5-1	few	TRBJ2-3	.	TGCGCCAGCAGCTTGGCCCCGGACAGAACAGATACGCAGTATTTT	CASSLAPDRTDTQYF
TRBV7-9	few	TRBJ2-1	.	TGTGCCAGCAGCCGCGTAGTCGACTCAGCCCTAAAAGAGCAGTTCTTC	CASSRVVDSALKEQFF
TRBV29-1	few	TRBJ1-1	.	TGCAGCGTTGTCCGTGGGGGGGTACACACTGAAGCTTTCTTT	CSVVRGGVHTEAFF
TRBV13	.	TRBJ2-1	TRBD1	TGTGCCAGCTCCAGGGGGCCGGACAATGAGCAGTTCTTC	CASSRGPDNEQFF
TRBV15	many	TRBJ2-7	.	TGTGCCACCAGCAATACTGAGGGGTACGAGCAGTACTTC	CATSNTEGYEQYF
TRBV29-1	few	TRBJ1-2	.	TGCAGCGTTGAAGAGTGGGGGTATGGCTACACCTTC	CSVEEWGYGYTF
TRBV19	few	TRBJ1-6	.	TGTGCCAGTAGTATAGCGTTCGGGGGGACAACACCCCTCCACTTT	CASSIAFGGTTPLHF
TRBV28	.	TRBJ2-4	.	TGTGCCAGCAGTGGGCTATTGGGCGGATTATACATTCAGTACTTC	CASSGLLGGLYIQYF
TRBV29-1	few	TRBJ2-7	TRBD1	TGCAGCGTTGGCCCCGGGACAGGCACCTACGAGCAGTACTTC	CSVGPGTGTYEQYF
TRBV30	.	TRBJ1-5	.	TGTGCCTGGAGTCAAGGGGGTAGCGGCAATCAGCCCCAGCATTTT	CAWSQGGSGNQPQHF
TRBV7-9	.	TRBJ2-1	.	TGTGCCAGCAGCCTAGACGCATACAATGAGCAGTTCTTC	CASSLDAYNEQFF
TRBV2	few	TRBJ2-3	TRBD2	TGTGCCAGCAGTGAACTACCAGCGGGGGTTAGCACAGATACGCAGTATTTT	CASSELPAGVSTDTQYF
TRBV2	.	TRBJ2-1	.	TGTGCCAGCAGGGTTGGGTACTACAATGAGCAGTTCTTC	CASRVGYYNEQFF
TRBV4-3	.	TRBJ2-4	TRBD1	TGCGCCAGCAGCCAAGCGGGACAGGGAAACATTCAGTACTTC	CASSQAGQGNIQYF
TRBV18	.	TRBJ1-1	.	TGTGCCAGCTCACCCGAGGGAAGGAATCAGGACACTGAAGCTTTCTTT	CASSPEGRNQDTEAFF
TRBV18	.	TRBJ2-5	.	TGTGCCAGCTCACTCCAGGGCGGGGAGACCCAGTACTTC	CASSLQGGETQYF
TRBV5-1	once	TRBJ2-2	.	TGCGCCAGCAGCCCGGCGGACACCGGGGAGCTGTTTTTT	CASSPADTGELFF
TRBV7-2	.	TRBJ2-7	TRBD1	TGTGCCAGCAGCCCCCAGGGACAGGGTATAGAGCAGTACTTC	CASSPQGQGIEQYF
TRBV5-4	.	TRBJ2-3	TRBD2	TGTGCCAGCAGCTCCCCTAGCGGGAGCACAGATACGCAGTATTTT	CASSSPSGSTDTQYF
TRBV7-3	.	TRBJ2-3	.	TGTGCCAGCAGCCCCCTGGGCTCATTCACAGATACGCAGTATTTT	CASSPLGSFTDTQYF
TRBV27	few	TRBJ2-4	TRBD1	TGTGCCAGCAGTTTTCAGGGGGCCGGCGCCAAAAACATTCAGTACTTC	CASSFQGAGAKNIQYF
TRBV19	.	TRBJ2-7	.	TGTGCCAGTAGTATGGCCGGACAGTTGTACGAGCAGTACTTC	CASSMAGQLYEQYF
TRBV7-3	few	TRBJ2-6	.	TGTGCCAGCAGCAGCACAGCTGCTGGGGCCAACGTCCTGACTTTC	CASSSTAAGANVLTF
TRBV29-1	few	TRBJ1-2	TRBD1	TGCAGCGGTGAACAGGGGGTTGATGCGTATGGCTACACCTTC	CSGEQGVDAYGYTF
TRBV4-3	few	TRBJ2-6	TRBD2	TGCGCCAGCAGTCCCACGGGGGGCTCTGGGGCCAACGTCCTGACTTTC	CASSPTGGSGANVLTF
TRBV5-6	.	TRBJ2-1	.	TGTGCCAGCAGCTGGGCGGGGCAGGGCCTGAACAATGAGCAGTTCTTC	CASSWAGQGLNNEQFF
TRBV30	.	TRBJ2-7	.	TGTGCCTGGAGACATCCCGGGGACGAGCAGTACTTC	CAWRHPGDEQYF
TRBV5-6	.	TRBJ2-7	TRBD2	TGTGCCAGCAGCGCGGGACTAGCGGGAGCCCGGTACGAGCAGTACTTC	CASSAGLAGARYEQYF
TRBV7-8	few	TRBJ2-5	TRBD2	TGTGCCAGCAGCTTGACTAGCGGGGGGCCCGAGACCCAGTACTTC	CASSLTSGGPETQYF
TRBV2	.	TRBJ2-5	TRBD2	TGTGCCAGCAGTGAGAGTAGCGGGAGGTGGGAGACCCAGTACTTC	CASSESSGRWETQYF
TRBV5-1	.	TRBJ2-1	.	TGCGCCAGCAACCCACAGGGTCCCTCCTACAATGAGCAGTTCTTC	CASNPQGPSYNEQFF
TRBV4-3	.	TRBJ2-7	.	TGCGCCAGCAGCCGGACAGTGTTTACCTACGAGCAGTACTTC	CASSRTVFTYEQYF
TRBV7-9	few	TRBJ2-5	.	TGTGCCAGCAGCTTAATGACAGCCCAAGAGACCCAGTACTTC	CASSLMTAQETQYF